The present TCR beta chain was sequenced within a study of blood T cell repertoires in COVID-19. Original data processing: For nucleated cells, counts were estimated from reference gene primer amplification. Generated by immunoSEQ multiplex PCR, the TCRdb table keeps only in-frame clones and is missing some. The V and J calls and the clone size are those of that table, but D and trimming were determined from the DNA. The table lists about 130,000 clones, 70% to 85% of them singletons. Across 24 US areas, participants ranged in age from 18 to 89 years. Participant-reported clinical history was the basis for cohort assignment. Two negative PCRs, clearance, or symptom resolution had been documented for recovered Cohort 3 donors. Sequenced: PBMCs or T cells enriched from blood (not recorded which). The TCR was taken from a man in his fifties or sixties who had recovered from COVID-19.

The CDR3 DNA sequence: TGTGCCAGCAGTAGCCTGCCCGGGAGTTACAATGAGCAGTTCTTC. As protein: CASSSLPGSYNEQFF. The chain employs TRBV6-4 and TRBJ2-1; the D gene is possibly TRBD2 (6 bases). Deletions cut 5 bases from V and 4 bases from J, with 15 bases between. This CDR3 contains 15 residues. Germline CDR1 and CDR2: MRHNA and SNTAGT.